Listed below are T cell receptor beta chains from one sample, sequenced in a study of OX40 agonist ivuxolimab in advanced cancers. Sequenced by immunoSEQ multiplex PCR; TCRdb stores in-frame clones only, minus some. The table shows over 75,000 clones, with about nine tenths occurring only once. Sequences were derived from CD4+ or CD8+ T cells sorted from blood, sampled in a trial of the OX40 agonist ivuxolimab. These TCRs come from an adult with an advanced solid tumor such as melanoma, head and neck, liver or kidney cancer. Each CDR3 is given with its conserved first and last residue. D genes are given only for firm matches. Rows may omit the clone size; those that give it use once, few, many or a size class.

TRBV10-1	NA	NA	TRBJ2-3	CASTSGPTDTQYF	TGCGCCAGCACCAGCGGCCCCACAGATACGCAGTATTTT
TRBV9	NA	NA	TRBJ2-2	CASSVLGGELFF	TGTGCCAGCAGCGTACTAGGCGGGGAGCTGTTTTTT
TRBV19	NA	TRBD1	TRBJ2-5	CASRSGTGSTRTQYF	TGTGCCAGTAGATCCGGGACAGGGAGTACAAGAACCCAGTACTTC
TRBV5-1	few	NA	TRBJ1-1	CASSTGTRGEAFF	TGCGCCAGCAGCACGGGGACACGGGGTGAAGCTTTCTTT
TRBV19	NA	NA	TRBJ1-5	CASSRGSNQPQHF	TGTGCCAGTAGTAGGGGCAGCAATCAGCCCCAGCATTTT
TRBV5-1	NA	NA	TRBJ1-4	CASSAGRQEKLFF	TGCGCCAGCAGCGCGGGACGGCAGGAAAAACTGTTTTTT
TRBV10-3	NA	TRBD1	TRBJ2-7	CAINQNGQAYEQYF	TGTGCCATCAACCAGAACGGACAGGCCTACGAGCAGTACTTC
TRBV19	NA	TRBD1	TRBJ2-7	CASSIDRGPYEQYF	TGTGCCAGTAGTATCGACAGGGGACCCTACGAGCAGTACTTC
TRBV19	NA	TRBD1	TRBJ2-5	CASSIQGAETQYF	TGTGCCAGTAGTATCCAGGGGGCAGAGACCCAGTACTTC
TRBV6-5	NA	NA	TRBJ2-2	CTSSRAANTGELFF	TGTACCAGCAGCCGGGCGGCGAACACCGGGGAGCTGTTTTTT
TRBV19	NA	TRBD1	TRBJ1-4	CASSPGTGRTATNEKLFF	TGTGCCAGTAGTCCAGGGACAGGGCGAACGGCAACTAATGAAAAACTGTTTTTT